This T cell receptor (beta chain) was observed in a study of shared clonotypes between healthy human individuals. Trimming removed 4 bases at V and 8 bases at J, with 15 bases between. The CDR3 has 13 amino acids. Germline assignment: CDR1 SGHDT and CDR2 YYEEEE. Sequencing used immunoSEQ multiplex PCR; TCRdb keeps in-frame clones, though not all of them. The sample shows about half a million clones, roughly 80% of them seen only once. The sequenced sample was PBMCs. V gene TRBV5-6 combines with J gene TRBJ1-2; D ambiguous. The sequence was collected from a woman between 40 and 50 years old in good health. Some clones in this sample may be carry-over from other donors' samples. CDR3 coding DNA: TGTGCCAGCAGCCCCCGGAGAAGGGAAGGCTACACCTTC. This encodes CASSPRRREGYTF.